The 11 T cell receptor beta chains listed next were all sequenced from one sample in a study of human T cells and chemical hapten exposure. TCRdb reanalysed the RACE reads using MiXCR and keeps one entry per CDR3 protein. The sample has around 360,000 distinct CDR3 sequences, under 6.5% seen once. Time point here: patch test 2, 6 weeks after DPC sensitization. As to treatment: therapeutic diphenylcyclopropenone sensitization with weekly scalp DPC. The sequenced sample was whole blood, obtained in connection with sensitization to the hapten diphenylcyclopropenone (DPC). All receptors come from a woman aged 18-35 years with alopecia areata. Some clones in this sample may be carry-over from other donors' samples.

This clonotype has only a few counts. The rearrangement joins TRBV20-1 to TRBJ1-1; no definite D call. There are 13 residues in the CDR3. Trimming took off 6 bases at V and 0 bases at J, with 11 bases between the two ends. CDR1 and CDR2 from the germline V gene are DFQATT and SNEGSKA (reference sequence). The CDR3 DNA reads TGCAGTGCAAGCAATGGTCTGAACACTGAAGCTTTCTTT. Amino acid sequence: CSASNGLNTEAFF.

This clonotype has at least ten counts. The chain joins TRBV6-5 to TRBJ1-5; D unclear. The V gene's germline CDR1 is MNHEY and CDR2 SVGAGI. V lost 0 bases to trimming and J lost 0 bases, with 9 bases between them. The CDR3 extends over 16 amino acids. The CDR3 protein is CASSYSFRDSNQPQHF. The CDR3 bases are TGTGCCAGCAGTTACTCTTTCAGAGATAGCAATCAGCCCCAGCATTTT.

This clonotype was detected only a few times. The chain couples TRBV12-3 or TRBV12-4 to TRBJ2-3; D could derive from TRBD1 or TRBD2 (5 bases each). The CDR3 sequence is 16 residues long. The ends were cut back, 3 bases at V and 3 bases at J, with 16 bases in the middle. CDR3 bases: TGTGCCAGCAGTTTGGGGGTCTCCCATAGTACAGATACGCAGTATTTT. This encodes CASSLGVSHSTDTQYF.

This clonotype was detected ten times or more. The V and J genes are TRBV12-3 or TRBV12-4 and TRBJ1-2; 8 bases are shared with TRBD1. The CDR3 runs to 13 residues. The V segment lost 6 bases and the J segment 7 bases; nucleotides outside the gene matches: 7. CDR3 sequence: CASSPDREGGYTF. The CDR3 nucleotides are TGTGCCAGCAGCCCGGACAGGGAGGGTGGCTACACCTTC.

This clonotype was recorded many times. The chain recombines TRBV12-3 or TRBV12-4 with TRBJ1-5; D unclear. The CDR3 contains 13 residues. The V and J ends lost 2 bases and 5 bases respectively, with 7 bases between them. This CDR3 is CASSLPGDQPQHF. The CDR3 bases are TGTGCCAGCAGTTTACCGGGTGATCAGCCCCAGCATTTT.

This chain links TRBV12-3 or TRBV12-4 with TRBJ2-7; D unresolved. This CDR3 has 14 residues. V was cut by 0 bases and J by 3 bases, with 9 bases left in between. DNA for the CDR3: TGTGCCAGCAGTTTAGCAGTCGGATACTACGAGCAGTACTTC. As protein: CASSLAVGYYEQYF.

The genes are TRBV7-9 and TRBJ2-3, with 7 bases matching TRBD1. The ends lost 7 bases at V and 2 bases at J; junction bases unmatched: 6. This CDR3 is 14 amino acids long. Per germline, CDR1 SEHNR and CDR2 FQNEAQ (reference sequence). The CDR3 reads CASTSQGPTDTQYF. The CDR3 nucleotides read TGTGCCAGCACCTCACAGGGGCCCACAGATACGCAGTATTTT.

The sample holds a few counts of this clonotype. The CDR3, as DNA: TGTGCCAGCAGTCGGGACAGAGGGGAAGATACGCAGTATTTT. As protein: CASSRDRGEDTQYF. The gene calls are TRBV6-5 and TRBJ2-3, with TRBD1 matching over 7 bases. The length of the CDR3 is 14 residues. V was pared by 5 bases and J by 5 bases, with 7 bases of the junction left unmatched. Germline V lookup: CDR1 MNHEY, CDR2 SVGAGI.

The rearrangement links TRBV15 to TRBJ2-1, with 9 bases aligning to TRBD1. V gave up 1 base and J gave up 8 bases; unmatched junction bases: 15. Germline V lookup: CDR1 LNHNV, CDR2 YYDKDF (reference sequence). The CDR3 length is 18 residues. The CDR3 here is CATSRGEGRGTGIYEQFF. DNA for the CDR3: TGTGCCACCAGCAGAGGGGAAGGGCGCGGGACAGGGATATATGAGCAGTTCTTC.

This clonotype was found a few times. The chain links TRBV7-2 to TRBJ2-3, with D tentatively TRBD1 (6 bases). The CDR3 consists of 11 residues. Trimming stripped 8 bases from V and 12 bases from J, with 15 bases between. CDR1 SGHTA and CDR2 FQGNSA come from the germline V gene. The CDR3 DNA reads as TGTGCCAGCCGAGGGACACGGCGACAGTATTTT. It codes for CASRGTRRQYF.

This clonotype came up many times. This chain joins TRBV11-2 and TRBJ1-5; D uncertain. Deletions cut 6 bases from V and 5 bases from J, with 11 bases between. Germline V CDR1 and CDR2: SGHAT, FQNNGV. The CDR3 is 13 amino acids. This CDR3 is CASRALGDQPQHF. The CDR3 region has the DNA TGTGCCAGCAGGGCCCTCGGGGATCAGCCCCAGCATTTT.